One sample yielded the 29 T cell receptor beta chains listed below, sequenced in a study of blood T cells in healthy people across ages. Using a J-beta primer mix together with a sample-barcoded 5' primer, a second PCR was run for roughly 7 to 11 cycles. TCRdb fed the 5' RACE reads into MiXCR, producing one record per CDR3 protein. The table records over a million distinct CDR3 sequences, less than 25% of them present only once. This same sample was also part of a study on T cells of mothers and their children.

Sequencing was done on a sample of blood. The receptors shown here come from a girl aged 2-10 years in good health.

This clonotype has only a few counts. This rearrangement joins TRBV7-9 to TRBJ2-7; 12 bases map to TRBD2. Trimming took 5 bases from V and 3 from J; bases not matched to a gene: 8. This CDR3 has 16 amino acids. Germline V gene lookup returns CDR1 SEHNR and CDR2 FQNEAQ (reference sequence). The CDR3 here is CASSLVTSGGRYEQYF. The CDR3 DNA sequence: TGTGCCAGCAGCCTAGTGACTAGCGGGGGTCGCTACGAGCAGTACTTC.

The chain is built from TRBV20-1 and TRBJ1-2; TRBD1 might be the D (5 bases). This CDR3 comprises 14 residues. Trimming cost V 1 base and J 1 base, with 10 bases left between them. Germline V CDR1 and CDR2: DFQATT, SNEGSKA (reference sequence). The CDR3 DNA reads as TGCAGTGCTAGAGGGGGGACGGTTAACTATGGCTACACCTTC. Translation gives CSARGGTVNYGYTF.

The CDR3 reads CASSPQPLVLLYNEQFF. The CDR3 nucleotides are TGTGCCAGCAGCCCGCAACCATTAGTATTATTGTACAATGAGCAGTTCTTC. The V call is TRBV7-2, the J call TRBJ2-1; D unresolved. The length of the CDR3 is 17 residues. Germline CDR1 SGHTA, CDR2 FQGNSA. V shed 5 bases and J shed 4 bases, with 21 bases lying between them. The full variable domain, with the rest looked up from reference TRBV7-2 and TRBJ2-1, is GAGVSQSPSNKVTEKGKDVELRCDPISGHTALYWYRQSLGQGLEFLIYFQGNSAPDKSGLPSDRFSAERTGGSVSTLTIQRTQQEDSAVYLCASSPQPLVLLYNEQFFGPGTRLTVL.

This clonotype was seen a handful of times. The genes are TRBV20-1 and TRBJ2-5, with 8 bases identical to TRBD1. Per the germline V gene, CDR1 is DFQATT and CDR2 is SNEGSKA (reference sequence). The V segment lost 2 bases and the J segment 3 bases; nucleotides outside the gene matches: 8. CDR3 length equals 15 residues. Written as DNA, the CDR3 is TGCAGTGCTAGATGGACAGGGAAGAAGAAAGAGACCCAGTACTTC. Translated, it gives CSARWTGKKKETQYF.

This rearrangement joins TRBV3-1 to TRBJ2-1, with D possibly TRBD1 on 6 matching bases. CDR1 is LGHDT, CDR2 YNNKEL, per germline (reference sequence). The CDR3 sequence is 13 residues long. Trimming removed 4 bases at V and 5 bases at J, with 9 bases between. DNA of the CDR3: TGTGCCAGCAGCCCGCGGACAGACAATGAGCAGTTCTTC. Amino acids: CASSPRTDNEQFF.

This chain connects TRBV20-1 to TRBJ2-7; perhaps D is TRBD1 or TRBD2 (5 bases each). There are 15 residues in the CDR3. Germline V gene data show CDR1 as DFQATT and CDR2 as SNEGSKA (reference sequence). V lost 0 bases to trimming and J lost 0 bases, with 12 bases between them. The CDR3: CSARDLGDASYEQYF. CDR3 bases: TGCAGTGCTAGAGATCTGGGGGACGCCTCCTACGAGCAGTACTTC.

This clonotype was recorded many times. The chain employs TRBV9 and TRBJ2-5, with 10 bases matching TRBD1. The CDR3 extends over 14 amino acids. V trimming: 3 bases; J trimming: 5 bases; junction bases outside the gene matches: 4. CDR1 SGDLS and CDR2 YYNGEE come from the germline V gene. The CDR3 sequence is CASSGQGASETQYF. The CDR3 DNA reads as TGTGCCAGCAGCGGACAGGGGGCCAGCGAGACCCAGTACTTC.

V is TRBV13 and J is TRBJ1-4; unclear D gene. Looked up from germline, CDR1 is PRHDT and CDR2 is FYEKMQ (reference sequence). The V end was cut by 2 bases, the J end by 5 bases, with 9 bases between. The CDR3 covers 14 residues. This chain's CDR3 is CASSLWGENEKLFF. CDR3 coding DNA: TGTGCCAGCAGCTTATGGGGAGAGAATGAAAAACTGTTTTTT.

The chain employs TRBV7-9 and TRBJ2-7; D unclear. Germline V gene data show CDR1 as SEHNR and CDR2 as FQNEAQ (reference sequence). The V gene lost 7 bases and the J gene lost 3 bases, with 19 bases spanning the gap. The CDR3 has 15 amino acids. Here the CDR3 reads CASTPTGGPYYEQYF. The CDR3 DNA reads as TGTGCCAGCACTCCAACGGGTGGGCCTTACTACGAGCAGTACTTC.

This chain connects TRBV4-1 to TRBJ2-5; 7 positions match TRBD2. V dropped 0 bases and J dropped 4; count of bases not matched to a gene: 5. Germline CDR1 reads MGHRA; CDR2 reads YSYEKL. The CDR3 length is 15 residues. The CDR3 bases are TGCGCCAGCAGCCAAGATCAGGTAGCGGGAGAGACCCAGTACTTC. Its translation is CASSQDQVAGETQYF.

CDR3 amino acids: CASSFSFSGNTIYF. The CDR3 bases are TGTGCCAGCAGCTTTTCTTTCTCTGGAAACACCATATATTTT. V usage is TRBV11-3 and J usage is TRBJ1-3; D gene unclear. There are 14 residues in the CDR3. V lost 3 bases, J lost 0 bases, and 6 bases lay in between. In germline, CDR1 is SGHNT, CDR2 YENEEA.

The CDR3 coding sequence is TGTGCCAGCAGGAGAGAGGCTAGCGGGGGCTACGAGCAGTACTTC. Its translation is CASRREASGGYEQYF. The V and J genes are TRBV28 and TRBJ2-7; 10 nucleotides align to TRBD2. Per the germline V gene, CDR1 is MDHEN and CDR2 is SYDVKM. This CDR3 has 15 residues. The ends lost 6 bases at V and 3 bases at J; junction bases unmatched: 8. Full variable domain (missing parts from reference TRBV28 and TRBJ2-7): DVKVTQSSRYLVKRTGEKVFLECVQDMDHENMFWYRQDPGLGLRLIYFSYDVKMKEKGDIPEGYSVSREKKERFSLILESASTNQTSMYLCASRREASGGYEQYFGPGTRLTVT.

This clonotype was detected ten times or more. This chain links TRBV29-1 with TRBJ2-5; D is unresolved. CDR1 is SQVTM, CDR2 ANQGSEA, per germline. CDR3 length: 10 amino acids. Trimming took 1 base from V and 4 from J, leaving 1 base between them. The CDR3 protein is CSVEVETQYF. The CDR3, as DNA: TGCAGCGTTGAAGTAGAGACCCAGTACTTC.

This chain uses TRBV6-5 with TRBJ1-1; D is possibly TRBD1 (5 bases). Germline V gene sequence: CDR1 MNHEY, CDR2 SVGAGI. V lost 2 bases to trimming and J lost 8 bases, with 12 bases between them. This CDR3 spans 13 amino acids. Here the CDR3 reads CASSYHAQGEAFF. The CDR3 bases are TGTGCCAGCAGTTACCATGCCCAGGGAGAAGCTTTCTTT.

In its sample, this clonotype was seen a few times. The CDR3 region has the DNA TGCAGCGTTCTATCGCAGAACTCCTACGAGCAGTACTTC. It specifies CSVLSQNSYEQYF. V gene TRBV29-1 combines with J gene TRBJ2-7; D unresolved. The V gene's germline CDR1 is SQVTM and CDR2 ANQGSEA. The CDR3 contains 13 residues. Trimming left V 5 bases short and J 0 bases short, with 11 bases between.

This clonotype was found a few times. V usage is TRBV11-2 and J usage is TRBJ1-4; D is unclear. V was pared by 1 base and J by 4 bases, with 4 bases between. This CDR3 has 13 amino acids. Germline V CDR1 and CDR2: SGHAT, FQNNGV. This CDR3 is CASSLVDNEKLFF. The CDR3 nucleotides read TGTGCCAGCAGCTTAGTGGATAATGAAAAACTGTTTTTT.

This clonotype was seen once. Written as DNA, the CDR3 is TGTGCCAGCAGCCATGCCCTTTCACCCAGACTAGCGGAACAAGAGACCCAGTACTTC. It is translated as CASSHALSPRLAEQETQYF. The chain employs TRBV3-1 and TRBJ2-5; 9 bases are shared with TRBD2. J was trimmed by 2 bases and V by 3 bases; bases with no gene match: 16. The CDR3 runs to 19 residues. The germline V gene has CDR1 LGHDT and CDR2 YNNKEL (reference sequence).

The chain employs TRBV20-1 and TRBJ1-4; D call uncertain. The V end was cut by 0 bases, the J end by 8 bases, with 10 bases between. Germline loops: CDR1 DFQATT, CDR2 SNEGSKA (reference sequence). This CDR3 contains 13 residues. CDR3 in amino acids: CSARDRASEKLFF. CDR3 coding DNA: TGCAGTGCTAGAGATAGGGCTTCGGAAAAACTGTTTTTT.

This sequence joins TRBV12-3 or TRBV12-4 and TRBJ2-5; D unresolved. The DNA end favors TRBJ2-1, so the J call may be wrong. The CDR3 sequence is 13 residues long. The CDR3 loop is CASSLERRNEQFF. The CDR3 bases are TGTGCCAGCAGTTTAGAACGGCGGAATGAGCAGTTCTTC.

This clonotype occurred a few times. The gene calls are TRBV5-1 and TRBJ2-1, with D perhaps TRBD2 (6 bases). Germline loops: CDR1 SGHRS, CDR2 YFSETQ. The CDR3 covers 15 residues. The V gene lost 2 bases and the J gene lost 6 bases, with 15 bases spanning the gap. CDR3: CASSLTAGPRNEQFF. The CDR3 DNA follows: TGCGCCAGCAGCTTAACAGCGGGCCCCCGCAATGAGCAGTTCTTC. Full variable domain (rest looked up from reference TRBV5-1 and TRBJ2-1): KAGVTQTPRYLIKTRGQQVTLSCSPISGHRSVSWYQQTPGQGLQFLFEYFSETQRNKGNFPGRFSGRQFSNSRSEMNVSTLELGDSALYLCASSLTAGPRNEQFFGPGTRLTVL.

This clonotype was observed a few times. The gene calls are TRBV12-3 or TRBV12-4 and TRBJ1-1, with D possibly matching TRBD1 (5 bases). V was pared by 6 bases and J by 1 base, with 9 bases between. The CDR3 is 13 residues long. The CDR3 coding sequence is TGTGCCAGCAGGACAGCCCAGAACACTGAAGCTTTCTTT. Encoded protein: CASRTAQNTEAFF.

This clonotype was found a few times. This chain uses TRBV5-4 with TRBJ2-1, with TRBD1 matching 10 bases. The junction had 10 bases not matched to a gene; V was cut back by 4 bases and J by 6 bases. The CDR3 covers 16 residues. Germline CDR1 SGHNT, CDR2 YYREEE (reference sequence). CDR3 DNA: TGTGCCAGCAGCCAACCCGGGACAGGGGTCGGCAATGAGCAGTTCTTC. Encoded protein: CASSQPGTGVGNEQFF.

This clonotype was seen more than once but under ten times. This chain uses TRBV12-3 or TRBV12-4 with TRBJ2-2; 10 bases line up with TRBD2. V gave up 2 bases and J gave up 4 bases; unmatched junction bases: 7. The CDR3 runs 17 residues. The CDR3 reads CASSLPSGSQSTGELFF. CDR3 bases: TGTGCCAGCAGTTTACCTAGCGGGAGTCAGAGCACCGGGGAGCTGTTTTTT.

This clonotype occurred a few times. This chain joins TRBV2 and TRBJ1-1; maybe TRBD1 (6 bases). V shed 8 bases and J shed 1 base, with 17 bases lying between them. The germline CDR1 and CDR2 sequences are SNHLY and FYNNEI. The CDR3 covers 15 residues. This chain's CDR3 is CASGGLRGPNTEAFF. CDR3 DNA sequence: TGTGCCAGCGGGGGGCTTAGGGGTCCGAACACTGAAGCTTTCTTT.

The chain uses TRBV29-1 and TRBJ1-4; TRBD1 is a possible D gene (6 bases). Germline CDR1 reads SQVTM; CDR2 reads ANQGSEA. The germline V and J ends were trimmed by 5 bases and 11 bases, with 15 bases remaining between them. CDR3 length equals 12 residues. As DNA, the CDR3 is TGCAGCGTTCCCGTCAGGGGCGGCAAACTGTTTTTT. This encodes CSVPVRGGKLFF. The full variable domain, with the rest looked up from reference TRBV29-1 and TRBJ1-4, is SAVISQKPSRDICQRGTSLTIQCQVDSQVTMMFWYRQQPGQSLTLIATANQGSEATYESGFVIDKFPISRPNLTFSTLTVSNMSPEDSSIYLCSVPVRGGKLFFGSGTQLSVL.

This clonotype was detected only a few times. V gene TRBV7-9 combines with J gene TRBJ2-5; D is unresolved. The V gene's germline CDR1 is SEHNR and CDR2 FQNEAQ (reference sequence). The CDR3 spans 13 residues. The V gene lost 8 bases and the J gene lost 5 bases, with 15 bases spanning the gap. CDR3 in DNA: TGTGCCAGCGGTCTTCCACCCGGGGAGACCCAGTACTTC. Translating gives CASGLPPGETQYF.

A remark on this clonotype: One junction end disagrees with the germline gene, perhaps due to a read error. The CDR3 bases are TGCAGCGTGAAGTGGAGGGACCCGAACACTGAAGCTTCCTTT. This codes for CSVKWRDPNTEASF. The chain has TRBV29-1 and TRBJ1-1; weak D call: TRBD1 (5 bases). Germline lookup yields CDR1 SQVTM and CDR2 ANQGSEA. The length of the CDR3 is 14 residues.

The rearrangement joins TRBV6-6 to TRBJ2-5; 12 nucleotides align to TRBD2. Germline trimming cut 5 bases from V and 7 bases from J; bases unmatched to any gene: 11. Germline V lookup: CDR1 MNHNY, CDR2 SVGAGI (reference sequence). CDR3 length: 16 residues. CDR3 nucleotide sequence: TGTGCCAGCAGTCCGAATCTAGCGGGGGGGCGAGGGACCCAGTACTTC. Protein product: CASSPNLAGGRGTQYF.

The gene calls are TRBV12-3 or TRBV12-4 and TRBJ1-5, with D maybe TRBD1 (6 bases). CDR3 size: 17 residues. Trimming left V 7 bases short and J 3 bases short, with 22 bases between. Here the CDR3 DNA reads TGTGCCAGCACCCATTTGAGGGACGGGACACACAATCAGCCCCAGCATTTT. It is translated as CASTHLRDGTHNQPQHF.